This T cell receptor beta chain is from a study of blood T cell repertoires in COVID-19. In the study overall: Acute and convalescent COVID-19 samples came from the United States, Italy and Spain. T cells, B-cell-depleted T cells, or PBMCs supplied cDNA or gDNA.

Methods used by the authors: Counts of nucleated cells, estimated from reference gene primer amplification, were obtained. The repertoire was sequenced with immunoSEQ multiplex PCR; TCRdb's copy has only in-frame clones and lacks some. Clonal size and the V and J genes are those of that table, whereas D and trimming came from the DNA. The sample lists around 300,000 clones; about 86% were seen once. V lost 0 bases and J lost 4; bases outside the gene matches: 5. This CDR3 is built from 15 residues. Per the germline V gene, CDR1 is MNHEY and CDR2 is SVGAGI. The sequenced sample consisted of peripheral blood. This clonotype was sampled from a woman between 25 and 40 years old who had recovered from COVID-19. This chain connects TRBV6-5 to TRBJ2-5; 7 nucleotides align to TRBD2. The CDR3 region has the DNA TGTGCCAGCAGTTACTCGGTGACGGGAGGAGAGACCCAGTACTTC. Residues: CASSYSVTGGETQYF.